What follows is one T cell receptor beta chain and its context. This sample was included in a study of shared clonotypes between healthy human individuals. The J segment lost 2 bases and the V segment lost 3 bases, leaving 10 bases of the junction unmatched. The CDR3 spans 16 residues. Germline V gene sequence: CDR1 MNHEY, CDR2 SMNVEV (reference sequence). Original handling: ImmunoSEQ junction-only sequences lacked quality scores, so their filtering differed. Here immunoSEQ multiplex PCR was the method, and the copy in TCRdb shows in-frame clones only, minus some. V, J and clone size reflect that table, while D and trimming were determined from the DNA. The sample contains roughly 2.1 million clones, roughly 91% of which appear only once. Naive CD8 isolation took CD45RO-negative cells positively selected for CCR7 and excluded terminally differentiated effector memory CD45RA+ cells. Each donor was a Caucasian adult residing in Nashville, Tennessee.

The chain carries TRBV27 and TRBJ2-7; 7 nucleotides line up with TRBD2. This receptor was taken from a man younger than 35 in good health. Some clones in this sample may be carry-over from other donors' samples. Sample: naive CD8+ T cells from PBMCs. CDR3 residues: CASSFRAGARTYEQYF. CDR3 in DNA: TGTGCCAGCAGTTTTCGGGCGGGAGCGAGAACCTACGAGCAGTACTTC.